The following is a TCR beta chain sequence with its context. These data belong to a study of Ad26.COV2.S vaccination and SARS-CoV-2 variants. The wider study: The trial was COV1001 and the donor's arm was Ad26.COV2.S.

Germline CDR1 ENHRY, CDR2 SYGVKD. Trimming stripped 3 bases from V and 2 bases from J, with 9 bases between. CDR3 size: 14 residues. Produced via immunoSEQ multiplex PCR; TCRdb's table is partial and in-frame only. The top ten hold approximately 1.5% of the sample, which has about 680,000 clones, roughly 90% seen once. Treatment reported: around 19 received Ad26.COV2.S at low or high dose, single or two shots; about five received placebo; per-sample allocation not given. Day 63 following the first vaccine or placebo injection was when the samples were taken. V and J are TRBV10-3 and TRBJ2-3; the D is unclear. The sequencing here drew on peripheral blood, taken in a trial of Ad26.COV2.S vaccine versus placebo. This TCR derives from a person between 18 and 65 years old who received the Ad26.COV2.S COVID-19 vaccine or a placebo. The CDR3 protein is CAISDLTYTDTQYF. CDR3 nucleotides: TGTGCCATCAGTGACCTGACATACACAGATACGCAGTATTTT.